What follows are 16 T cell receptor beta chains derived from one specimen sequenced in a study of blood T cell repertoires in COVID-19. The method was immunoSEQ multiplex PCR; TCRdb's version includes in-frame clones alone and lacks a portion of them. This sample has fewer than 500,000 clones, with 80% to 90% found just once. Sequencing was performed on peripheral blood. Source of these receptors: a man aged 18 to 30 with COVID-19, enrolled during active disease.

The V and J genes are TRBV9 and TRBJ1-2, with a tentative D call TRBD1 (5 bases). The CDR3 is made up of 15 amino acids. The germline CDR1 and CDR2 sequences are SGDLS and YYNGEE. The germline V and J ends were trimmed by 2 bases and 5 bases, with 16 bases remaining between them. CDR3 sequence: CASSVGRQGYYGYTF. CDR3 sequence (DNA): TGTGCCAGCAGCGTGGGGAGGCAGGGCTATTATGGCTACACCTTC.

The V and J genes are TRBV4-1 and TRBJ2-7, with D possibly being TRBD1 (6 bases). This CDR3 contains 14 residues. Trimming pared 1 base from V and 7 bases from J, leaving 14 bases between. Germline values: CDR1 MGHRA, CDR2 YSYEKL. Written as DNA, the CDR3 is TGCGCCAGCAGCCAAGCCGGACAGAGAAGGGAGCAGTACTTC. Translating it yields CASSQAGQRREQYF.

The V gene is TRBV24-1, the J gene TRBJ1-5, with 8 bases lining up with TRBD1. In germline, CDR1 is KGHDR, CDR2 SFDVKD. CDR3 length equals 13 residues. V was pared by 3 bases and J by 15 bases, with 9 bases of the junction left unmatched. Written as DNA, the CDR3 is TGTGCCACCAGTGATGGGCGGACAGGGCGTCTGCATTTT. This encodes CATSDGRTGRLHF.

This chain joins TRBV5-1 and TRBJ2-5; 7 bases agree with TRBD1. The CDR3 is 15 residues long. CDR1 SGHRS and CDR2 YFSETQ come from the germline V gene. J gave up 1 base and V 5 bases, and 8 bases lay outside the gene matches. The chain's CDR3 is CASSPPTGAQETQYF. CDR3 nucleotide sequence: TGCGCCAGCAGTCCCCCTACAGGGGCCCAAGAGACCCAGTACTTC.

V and J are TRBV9 and TRBJ1-4; TRBD1 aligns across 8 bases. The CDR3 runs 17 residues. V shed 4 bases and J 0 bases; nucleotides not matched to a gene: 8. Germline V gives CDR1 SGDLS, CDR2 YYNGEE. Written as DNA, the CDR3 is TGTGCCAGCAGCCCCAGACAGGGGCATGCAACTAATGAAAAACTGTTTTTT. As protein: CASSPRQGHATNEKLFF.

This clone was seen once. V usage is TRBV3-1 (or the pseudogene TRBV3-2) and J usage is TRBJ1-5; a possible D gene is TRBD1 (5 bases). The CDR3 loop spans 15 amino acids. Germline-derived CDR1 and CDR2 are LGHDT and YNNKEL (reference sequence). V dropped 4 bases and J dropped 0 bases, with 10 bases sitting between them. The chain's CDR3 is CASSLSGASNQPQHF. DNA of the CDR3: TGTGCCAGCAGCCTAAGCGGGGCTAGCAATCAGCCCCAGCATTTT.

V and J are TRBV3-1 (or the pseudogene TRBV3-2) and TRBJ2-1, with 7 bases aligning to TRBD2. CDR3 size: 17 residues. V dropped 5 bases and J dropped 3; count of bases not matched to a gene: 13. CDR1 and CDR2 (germline): LGHDT, YNNKEL (reference sequence). As DNA, the CDR3 is TGTGCCAGCAGCAAAAGGGTGGCGGGAGCTAGCTACAATGAGCAGTTCTTC. Encoded protein: CASSKRVAGASYNEQFF.

The chain combines TRBV12-5 with TRBJ1-3, with 7 bases fitting TRBD1. The CDR3 length is 16 residues. CDR1 is LGHNT and CDR2 is FRNRAP in the germline V gene. After removal of 4 bases from V and 0 bases from J, the junction contained 6 bases not matched to a gene. The CDR3 here is CASGSWDSFSGNTIYF. The CDR3 coding sequence is TGTGCTAGTGGTTCTTGGGACAGTTTCTCTGGAAACACCATATATTTT.

The chain employs TRBV9 and TRBJ2-5; 10 bases align to TRBD2. The CDR3 contains 16 residues. V lost 0 bases, J lost 1 base, and 3 bases stayed unmatched. Germline V CDR1 and CDR2: SGDLS, YYNGEE. This CDR3 reads CASSVGAGGRQETQYF. The CDR3 DNA reads as TGTGCCAGCAGCGTAGGAGCGGGGGGGCGCCAAGAGACCCAGTACTTC.

About this clone: At one boundary the junction diverges from the germline segment, which might be a read error. This sequence joins TRBV5-4 and TRBJ1-1; 7 bases match TRBD1. The CDR3 sequence is 16 residues long. Germline V lookup: CDR1 SGHNT, CDR2 YYREEE (reference sequence). CDR3 protein: CASSHDRARENAEAFF. The CDR3 coding sequence is TGTGCCAGCAGTCACGACAGGGCGAGAGAGAACGCTGAAGCTTTCTTT.

Remarks on this clone: Other DNA sequences within the sample encode an identical CDR3. This chain links TRBV3-1 (or the pseudogene TRBV3-2) with TRBJ2-7; TRBD1 might be the D (5 bases). The V gene lost 1 base and the J gene lost 2 bases, with 6 bases spanning the gap. The CDR3 sequence is 13 residues long. CDR1 LGHDT and CDR2 YNNKEL come from the germline V gene (reference sequence). DNA of the CDR3: TGTGCCAGCAGCCAAGGACAGACCTACGAGCAGTACTTC. Protein sequence: CASSQGQTYEQYF.

The rearrangement joins TRBV7-9 to TRBJ2-5; perhaps TRBD2 as D (6 bases). The V and J ends lost 8 bases and 2 bases respectively, with 12 bases between them. The length of the CDR3 is 13 residues. The V gene's germline CDR1 is SEHNR and CDR2 FQNEAQ (reference sequence). The CDR3 loop is CASVLASQETQYF. The CDR3 region has the DNA TGTGCCAGCGTGCTAGCGTCTCAAGAGACCCAGTACTTC.

Worth noting for this clone: A clone one base away is much larger, so this may be a read error. This chain connects TRBV11-3 to TRBJ2-2; the D is unclear. The CDR3 sequence is 12 residues long. The ends were cut back, 4 bases at V and 3 bases at J, with 3 bases in the middle. The V gene's germline CDR1 is SGHNT and CDR2 YENEEA. The CDR3 nucleotides are TGTGCCAGCAGCTCCTACACCGGGGAGCTGTTTTTT. It yields the protein CASSSYTGELFF.

The chain has TRBV5-5 and TRBJ2-7, with a possible D match to TRBD1 (5 bases). V shed 1 base and J shed 0 bases, with 17 bases lying between them. The CDR3 length is 17 residues. CDR1 is SGHKS and CDR2 is YYEKEE in the germline V gene (reference sequence). CDR3 coding DNA: TGTGCCAGCAGCTTGAGTACTGGGGCAGAGAGCTCCTACGAGCAGTACTTC. It yields the protein CASSLSTGAESSYEQYF.

The chain carries TRBV7-9 and TRBJ2-1; D may be TRBD2 (6 bases). The V and J ends lost 2 bases and 7 bases respectively, with 12 bases between them. Germline V CDR1 and CDR2: SEHNR, FQNEAQ (reference sequence). There are 14 residues in the CDR3. The CDR3 sequence is CASSLREFPNEQFF. The CDR3 nucleotides are TGTGCCAGCAGCTTACGGGAGTTCCCAAATGAGCAGTTCTTC.

This clone was counted a few times. The CDR3 reads CASSPGQEETQYF. DNA of the CDR3: TGTGCCAGCAGCCCGGGACAGGAAGAGACCCAGTACTTC. This rearrangement joins TRBV7-9 to TRBJ2-5; 8 nucleotides agree with TRBD1. V lost 5 bases and J lost 3; bases outside the gene matches: 2. CDR3 size: 13 residues. Germline values: CDR1 SEHNR, CDR2 FQNEAQ (reference sequence).